This note documents a single T cell receptor (beta chain) sequence. The record originates from a study of PD-L1 blockade in urothelial cancer. Study in general: Patients, treated from 2014 onward, received atezolizumab 1,200 mg intravenously every 3 weeks. Patients with male sex and bladder-origin urothelial cancer accounted for twenty-five of 29 enrolled. Patients had undergone 0 to 3 prior chemotherapy regimens.

CDR3 length: 13 residues. Looked up from germline, CDR1 is MDHEN and CDR2 is SYDVKM. The V and J ends lost 2 bases and 8 bases respectively, with 10 bases between them. Clones were sequenced by immunoSEQ multiplex PCR, and TCRdb holds only the in-frame ones, with some missing. In the table there are around 40,000 clones, more than 35% of which are singletons. V and J are TRBV28 and TRBJ2-1, with D perhaps TRBD2 (5 bases). The sequencing here drew on tumor tissue, taken before atezolizumab (anti-PD-L1) treatment. This TCR was sampled from a man aged 55 to 69 with urothelial cancer. The CDR3 protein is CASSLPSQDEQFF. Written as DNA, the CDR3 is TGTGCCAGCAGTTTACCTAGCCAGGATGAGCAGTTCTTC. Variable domain in full (rest from reference TRBV28 and TRBJ2-1): DVKVTQSSRYLVKRTGEKVFLECVQDMDHENMFWYRQDPGLGLRLIYFSYDVKMKEKGDIPEGYSVSREKKERFSLILESASTNQTSMYLCASSLPSQDEQFFGPGTRLTVL.